A selection of T cell receptor beta chains follows, all from one sample in a study of T cell responses to AZD1222 COVID-19 vaccine. Using immunoSEQ multiplex PCR, the repertoire was profiled, and TCRdb retains in-frame clones only, with some absent. The profile shows about 110,000 clones, roughly 86% of them singletons. The sequencing here drew on peripheral blood, taken on day 0 of MenACWY control vaccination. All receptors derive from an adult in good health. CDR3s include the opening cysteine and the closing phenylalanine or tryptophan. D genes are given only for firm matches. A clone size is listed for some rows: how often the clone was seen (once, few, many), or a class if it is expanded.

d_gene	v_gene	abundance	j_gene	CDR3nt	CDR3aa
.	TRBV28	.	TRBJ2-2	TGTGCCAGCAGTTTTTACCCCCCCGCGGGGGCCTCGAACACCGGGGAGCTGTTTTTT	CASSFYPPAGASNTGELFF
TRBD2	TRBV27	.	TRBJ2-2	TGTGCCAGCAGTCCATGGACTAGCGAGGCCGGGGAGCTGTTTTTT	CASSPWTSEAGELFF
.	TRBV27	once	TRBJ1-4	TGTGCCAGCAGTACCCTCTATCTAGGAACTAATGAAAAACTGTTTTTT	CASSTLYLGTNEKLFF
TRBD2	TRBV27	.	TRBJ2-1	TGTGCCAGCAGTTTTAGCGGGCGAAGCTCCTACAATGAGCAGTTCTTC	CASSFSGRSSYNEQFF
TRBD1	TRBV10-3	.	TRBJ2-7	TGTGCCATCAGGGTAGGACAGGGGGCCACCTACGAGCAGTACTTC	CAIRVGQGATYEQYF
.	TRBV30	.	TRBJ1-2	TGTGCCTGGAGTTCGGGCTCCTATGGCTACACCTTC	CAWSSGSYGYTF
.	TRBV13	.	TRBJ2-7	TGTGCCAGCAGCTTAAGGCAGGGGCCCATATCCTACGAGCAGTACTTC	CASSLRQGPISYEQYF
.	TRBV3-1/TRBV3-2	.	TRBJ2-6	TGTGCCAGCAGCCGGGACAACTCTGGGGCCAACGTCCTGACTTTC	CASSRDNSGANVLTF
.	TRBV28	.	TRBJ2-7	TGTGCCATCCGCCCCGGGAGTCCCAGCTCCGAGCAGTACTTC	CAIRPGSPSSEQYF
TRBD1	TRBV7-2	.	TRBJ2-7	TGTGCCAGCAGCTTAGTGAGACAGGGTAACTACGAGCAGTACTTC	CASSLVRQGNYEQYF
.	TRBV7-2	.	TRBJ1-1	TGTGCCAGCAGCTCCGGTCAGACCACTGAAGCTTTCTTT	CASSSGQTTEAFF
.	TRBV5-5	.	TRBJ1-2	TGTGCCAGCAGCTTGGATACCTATGGCTACACCTTC	CASSLDTYGYTF
.	TRBV4-3	.	TRBJ1-2	TGCGCCAGCAGCCAAGACGGGGGGAACTATGGCTACACCTTC	CASSQDGGNYGYTF
TRBD1	TRBV2	.	TRBJ1-4	TGTGCCAGCGGACAGGGAAACTTGTTTTTT	CASGQGNLFF
TRBD2	TRBV19	.	TRBJ2-1	TGTGCCAGTAGCGGTGGAGCGGGACCCTACAATGAGCAGTTCTTC	CASSGGAGPYNEQFF
.	TRBV11-2	.	TRBJ1-1	TGTGCCAGCAGCTTAGATCAGTGGCTGGGAGCTTTCTTT	CASSLDQWLGAFF
.	TRBV2	.	TRBJ2-6	TGTGCCAGCAGGCCCCCGACATTCTCTGGGGCCAACGTCCTGACTTTC	CASRPPTFSGANVLTF
.	TRBV15	.	TRBJ2-1	TGTGCCACCAGGGAAGCCGGGGGGCGGCTTGGTGGTGAGCAGTTCTTC	CATREAGGRLGGEQFF
.	TRBV29-1	.	TRBJ2-6	TGCAGCGCCTTACCAGGGACCGGGGCCAACGTCCTGACTTTC	CSALPGTGANVLTF
TRBD2	TRBV7-2	once	TRBJ2-7	TGTGCCAGCAGCTTGGTAGCGGGAAGACGTGCCTACGAGCAGTACTTC	CASSLVAGRRAYEQYF
.	TRBV19	.	TRBJ2-7	TGTGCCAGTAGTTCCGGGACCCCCCTTGTCGAGCAGTACTTC	CASSSGTPLVEQYF
TRBD1	TRBV28	.	TRBJ1-1	TGTGCCAGCAATAAAGGGGGCTCGAGCACTGAAGCTTTCTTT	CASNKGGSSTEAFF
.	TRBV5-1	.	TRBJ1-4	TGCGCCAGCAGCTTGGGGGGGTTTGCGACTAATGAAAAACTGTTTTTT	CASSLGGFATNEKLFF
.	TRBV21-1	.	TRBJ2-7	TGTGCCAGCAGCAAAGAATTTTGCTGTGGTGGAGGGACAGGGCTCTACGAGCAGTACTTC	CASSKEFCCGGGTGLYEQYF
.	TRBV12-3/TRBV12-4	.	TRBJ1-1	TGTGCCAGCAGTTTTGGGAACACTGAAGCTTTCTTT	CASSFGNTEAFF
TRBD1	TRBV10-3	.	TRBJ1-1	TGTGCCATCAGTGAGAGGGACAGGGCGGTTACTGAAGCTTTCTTT	CAISERDRAVTEAFF
.	TRBV4-2	.	TRBJ1-6	TGTGCCAGCAGCCCTCGCACAGGGTATAATTCACCCCTCCACTTT	CASSPRTGYNSPLHF
.	TRBV4-1	.	TRBJ1-1	TGCGCCAGCAGCCAAGATTCTTACGGTAACACTGAAGCTTTCTTT	CASSQDSYGNTEAFF
.	TRBV3-1/TRBV3-2	.	TRBJ2-5	TGTGCCAGCAGCGCCCGGAGGGGGAGGGAAGAGACCCAGTACTTC	CASSARRGREETQYF
TRBD1	TRBV28	.	TRBJ2-5	TGTGCCAGCAGCCCCGGGACAGGGGCCCAAGAGACCCAGTACTTC	CASSPGTGAQETQYF
.	TRBV4-3	.	TRBJ2-7	TGCGCCAGCAGCCCGAAGGGGCCACCGATGACCTACGAGCAGTACTTC	CASSPKGPPMTYEQYF
.	TRBV28	.	TRBJ1-5	TGTGCCAGCAGTTTCGCGCGTAGGGGTAGCAATCAGCCCCAGCATTTT	CASSFARRGSNQPQHF
.	TRBV7-3	.	TRBJ2-2	TGTGCCAGCAGCGTCGCGAACACCGGGGAGCTGTTTTTT	CASSVANTGELFF
.	TRBV3-1/TRBV3-2	.	TRBJ2-6	TGTGCCAGTGGGTTGGCGGGCAACTCTGGGGCCAACGTCCTGACTTTC	CASGLAGNSGANVLTF
TRBD2	TRBV2	.	TRBJ2-1	TGTGCCACCACCGGGACTAGCGGTAGCCTCCATGAGCAGTTCTTC	CATTGTSGSLHEQFF
TRBD1	TRBV2	.	TRBJ2-2	TGTGCCAGCACGGGACAGGGGTTCGGGGAGCTGTTTTTT	CASTGQGFGELFF
.	TRBV27	.	TRBJ2-2	TGTGCCAGCAGTTTAGGCCGAAGTACCGGGGAGCTGTTTTTT	CASSLGRSTGELFF
.	TRBV9	.	TRBJ2-3	TGTGCCAGCAGCGCTCTAGCCGGAGATACGCAGTATTTT	CASSALAGDTQYF
TRBD1	TRBV3-1/TRBV3-2	few	TRBJ2-4	TGTGCCAGCAGCAAAAAACCAGCGACAGGGCGGCCGGAAGACATTCAGTACTTC	CASSKKPATGRPEDIQYF
.	TRBV7-6	.	TRBJ1-6	TGTGCCAGCAGCGAAGGGGCCAGGCGTAGCTCACCCCTCCACTTT	CASSEGARRSSPLHF
.	TRBV7-3	.	TRBJ1-1	TGTGCCAGCAGCTTAAACCCCCGAGCGAACACTGAAGCTTTCTTT	CASSLNPRANTEAFF
TRBD2	TRBV2	.	TRBJ2-3	TGTGCCAGCAGTGCCCGGACTAGCGGGAGGGTTACAGATACGCAGTATTTT	CASSARTSGRVTDTQYF
TRBD1	TRBV7-2	.	TRBJ1-4	TGTGCCAGCAGCCTGGGACAGGAGTCGGAAAAACTGTTTTTT	CASSLGQESEKLFF
.	TRBV19	.	TRBJ1-5	TGTGCCAGTAGTATTGAGGACGGGGGGCTGGTGAGGAGCAATCAGCCCCAGCATTTT	CASSIEDGGLVRSNQPQHF
TRBD2	TRBV6-4	.	TRBJ2-1	TGTGCCAGCAGTGACTATGCGGGAGGGCCTCTGGATGAGCAGTTCTTC	CASSDYAGGPLDEQFF
.	TRBV11-2	.	TRBJ2-1	TGTGCCAGCAGCTTAGTATTTGGGGATGAGCAGTTCTTC	CASSLVFGDEQFF
.	TRBV30	.	TRBJ2-3	TGTGCCTGGAGTGGTCTCGGGCAGGGCACAGATACGCAGTATTTT	CAWSGLGQGTDTQYF
TRBD2	TRBV5-4	once	TRBJ2-4	TGTGCCAGCAGCGCTGGGACTAGAGACGGTAGGGTTCAGTACTTC	CASSAGTRDGRVQYF
TRBD1	TRBV30	.	TRBJ1-6	TGTGCCTGGAACCAGGACAGGCGAAGCTCACCCCTCCACTTT	CAWNQDRRSSPLHF
TRBD1	TRBV24-1	.	TRBJ2-7	TGTGCCACCAGTGACCACAGGGGTGGGTACGAGCAGTACTTC	CATSDHRGGYEQYF
.	TRBV19	.	TRBJ1-1	TGTGCCAGTAGTCCGGGAGAATGGATGAACACTGAAGCTTTCTTT	CASSPGEWMNTEAFF
.	TRBV2	.	TRBJ2-1	TGTGCCAGCCGTCTTCTGAGTAGCTCCTACAATGAGCAGTTCTTC	CASRLLSSSYNEQFF
.	TRBV7-2	.	TRBJ1-1	TGTGCCAGCAGCTTATTTCAGGAGAACACTGAAGCTTTCTTT	CASSLFQENTEAFF
.	TRBV28	.	TRBJ1-1	TGTGCCAGCAGTTTAGGGGTGGGGTCGATGAACACTGAAGCTTTCTTT	CASSLGVGSMNTEAFF
TRBD2	TRBV5-1	.	TRBJ2-7	TGCGCCAGCAGCACCCTAGCGGGGTATGGATACGAGCAGTACTTC	CASSTLAGYGYEQYF
TRBD1	TRBV5-1	.	TRBJ1-3	TGCGCCAGCAGCTTGGAGACAGGGTCTGGAAACACCATATATTTT	CASSLETGSGNTIYF
.	TRBV28	.	TRBJ1-2	TGTGCCAGCAGTTTAGCGGGCGGCAGGCACCATGGCTACACCTTC	CASSLAGGRHHGYTF
.	TRBV5-1	once	TRBJ1-1	TGCGCCAGCAGCCCCTATCCGACAGGCATGAACACTGAAGCTTTCTTT	CASSPYPTGMNTEAFF
TRBD1	TRBV24-1	.	TRBJ1-6	TGTGCCACCAGTGAACTAGACCGGGACAGTCTCCTAGAATCCTATAATTCACCCCTCCACTTT	CATSELDRDSLLESYNSPLHF
TRBD2	TRBV5-4	many	TRBJ2-3	TGTGCCAGCAGCTTTAGCGGGGGGCCCCCCACAGATACGCAGTATTTT	CASSFSGGPPTDTQYF